This T cell receptor beta chain was recorded in a study of beta chain features in type 1 diabetes. Study context: The number of sorted cells examined across all samples was some 98,000,000. Findings and caveats of the study: PCR may have favored shorter templates equally in patients and controls. Because the template was cDNA, high-expressing cells might be over-represented. Lower insertion and higher deletion counts appeared at VDJ junctions in type 1 diabetes patients.

In this sample, this clone turned up a few times. The antigen remains unidentified. Reverse transcribing all isolated RNA meant expressed TCRB transcripts were sequenced. The data were produced by immunoSEQ multiplex PCR, yet TCRdb's version contains in-frame clones alone and is incomplete. The table includes 60,000 to 75,000 clones, about 55% detected once. CDR3 size: 14 residues. The germline V gene encodes CDR1 MGHDK and CDR2 SYGVNS. V gave up 2 bases and J gave up 0 bases, with 8 bases separating them. The sample comprised Tregs from blood. V gene TRBV25-1 combines with J gene TRBJ2-7, with a possible D match to TRBD2 (6 bases). This receptor was identified in a woman between 18 and 29 years old in good health. Written as DNA, the CDR3 is TGTGCCAGCAGTGAACGGCGGGACTCCTACGAGCAGTACTTC. Its protein product is CASSERRDSYEQYF.